These 3 T cell receptor beta chains share one sample of origin, sequenced in a study of blood T cell repertoires in COVID-19. Assay used: immunoSEQ multiplex PCR; TCRdb lists only in-frame clones, some missing. The table includes around 200,000 clones, around 90% detected once. The sample comprised PBMCs or T cells enriched from blood (not recorded which). The receptors come from a young woman who had recovered from COVID-19.

The V gene is TRBV11-3, the J gene TRBJ1-3; the D gene is possibly TRBD1 (6 bases). Per germline, CDR1 SGHNT and CDR2 YENEEA. The CDR3 consists of 15 residues. V was clipped by 5 bases and J by 2 bases, with 13 bases between them. The CDR3 bases are TGTGCCAGCAGCCCAGACGGACAGACTGGAAACACCATATATTTT. As protein: CASSPDGQTGNTIYF.

The chain joins TRBV7-6 to TRBJ2-7; the D is unclear. Trimming took 1 base from V and 4 from J, leaving 8 bases between them. The V gene's germline CDR1 is SGHVS and CDR2 FNYEAQ. The CDR3 consists of 13 residues. The CDR3 spells CASSLGTEYEQYF. For the CDR3, the DNA is TGTGCCAGCAGCTTAGGTACAGAATACGAGCAGTACTTC.

The chain is built from TRBV5-1 and TRBJ2-4, with TRBD1 matching over 10 bases. With V trimmed by 4 bases and J by 7 bases, 8 bases remained unmatched. This CDR3 is built from 15 residues. Germline V gene data show CDR1 as SGHRS and CDR2 as YFSETQ. The CDR3 loop is CASSPTGGLNNIQYF. The CDR3 region has the DNA TGCGCCAGCAGCCCGACAGGGGGCTTGAACAACATTCAGTACTTC.